The source of this T cell receptor (beta chain) is a study of T cell responses to AZD1222 COVID-19 vaccine. This clone came up once. As yet, its antigen is unknown. Second-dose schedules of about 4 or about 12 weeks were combined. The CDR3 sequence is 15 residues long. With 5 bases removed from V and 4 bases from J, the gap between germline ends came to 18 bases. Germline lookup yields CDR1 MDHEN and CDR2 SYDVKM. Broader study findings: Spike as a whole was targeted by vaccine-associated CD4 TCRs, dominant at 160-218 and 743-854. Nearly half of unique spike-specific TCRs reportedly avoided B.1.351 and B.1.1.7 mutated regions.

Assay used: immunoSEQ multiplex PCR; TCRdb lists only in-frame clones, some missing. The sample has roughly 100,000 clones, approximately 89% seen once. The chain carries TRBV28 and TRBJ2-7; D is undetermined. The sequence was obtained from an adult who received the AZD1222 COVID-19 vaccine. Sequencing used peripheral blood, obtained 28 days after the second AZD1222 dose. The CDR3 DNA reads as TGTGCCAGCAGTCCACGCCTTGGCCTAGTGTACGAGCAGTACTTC. Amino acids: CASSPRLGLVYEQYF.